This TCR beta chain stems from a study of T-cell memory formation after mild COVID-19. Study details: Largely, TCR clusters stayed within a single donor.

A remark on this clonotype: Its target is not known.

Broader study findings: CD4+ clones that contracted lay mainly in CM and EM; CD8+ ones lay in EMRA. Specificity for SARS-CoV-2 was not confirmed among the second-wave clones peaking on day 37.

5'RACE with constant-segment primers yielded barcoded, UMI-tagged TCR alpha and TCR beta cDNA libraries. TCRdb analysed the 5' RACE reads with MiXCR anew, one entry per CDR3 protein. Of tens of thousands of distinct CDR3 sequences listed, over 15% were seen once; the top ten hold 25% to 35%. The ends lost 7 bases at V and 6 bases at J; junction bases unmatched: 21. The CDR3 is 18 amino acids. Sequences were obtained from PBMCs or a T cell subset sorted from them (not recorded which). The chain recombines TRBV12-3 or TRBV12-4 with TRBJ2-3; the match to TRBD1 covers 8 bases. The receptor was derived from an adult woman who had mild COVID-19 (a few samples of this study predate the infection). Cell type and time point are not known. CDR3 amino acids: CASTPQGAIAASSDTQYF. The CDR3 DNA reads TGTGCCAGCACCCCCCAGGGGGCGATAGCGGCATCATCCGATACGCAGTATTTT.